This T cell receptor (beta chain) derives from a study of regulatory T cells in long-lasting Graves disease. Findings and limits, study-wide: Persistent cases of Graves' showed reduced TCR diversity relative to newly diagnosed patients. Sharing of public clonotypes was greater in persistent patients (around 3,000) than in new patients (almost 1,000). TRBV28, TRBJ1-2 and TRBJ2-5 emerged as the favored segments in persistent disease.

This clonotype appeared a single time. As yet, its antigen is unknown. This may come from a read error, since a much larger clone is one base off. Germline CDR1 reads SGHAT; CDR2 reads FQNNGV. There are 14 residues in the CDR3. Building of the TCR beta libraries involved iRepertoire HTBI primers and Arm-PCR of CDR3 regions. TCRdb used MiXCR to reprocess the multiplex PCR reads, holding one entry per CDR3 protein. The table includes approximately 300,000 distinct CDR3 sequences, over 15% detected once. Time point noted: newly diagnosed GD, antithyroid drugs for less than 3 months. The TCR library was prepared using RNA isolated from PBMCs. Guidelines of the American Thyroid Association were used to diagnose Graves' disease.

The chain carries TRBV11-2 and TRBJ2-5; a weak D match, TRBD2 (5 bases). The origin of this receptor is a female donor with Graves disease. The input for sequencing was peripheral blood mononuclear cells (PBMCs), taken at new diagnosis, from a patient treated with antithyroid drugs. The DNA of the CDR3 is TGTGCCAGCAGGGATAGCGTATCCCAAGAGACCCGGTACTTC. Amino acid sequence: CASRDSVSQETRYF.